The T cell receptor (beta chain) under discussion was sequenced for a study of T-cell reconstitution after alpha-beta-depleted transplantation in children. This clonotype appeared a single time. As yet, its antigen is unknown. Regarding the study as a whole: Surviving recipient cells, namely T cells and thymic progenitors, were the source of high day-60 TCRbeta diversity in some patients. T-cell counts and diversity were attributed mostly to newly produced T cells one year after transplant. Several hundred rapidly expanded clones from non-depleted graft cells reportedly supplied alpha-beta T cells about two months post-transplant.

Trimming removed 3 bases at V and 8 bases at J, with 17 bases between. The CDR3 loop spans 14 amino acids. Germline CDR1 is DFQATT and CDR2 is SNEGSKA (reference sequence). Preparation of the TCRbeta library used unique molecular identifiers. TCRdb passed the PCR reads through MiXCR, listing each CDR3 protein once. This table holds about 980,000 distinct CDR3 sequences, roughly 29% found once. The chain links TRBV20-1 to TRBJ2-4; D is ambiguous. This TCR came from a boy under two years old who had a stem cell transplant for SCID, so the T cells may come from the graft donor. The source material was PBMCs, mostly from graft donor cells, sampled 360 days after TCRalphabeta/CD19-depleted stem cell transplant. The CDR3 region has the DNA TGCAGTGCTAGGGCCTCGTATGCGACGGACATTCAGTACTTC. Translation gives CSARASYATDIQYF.